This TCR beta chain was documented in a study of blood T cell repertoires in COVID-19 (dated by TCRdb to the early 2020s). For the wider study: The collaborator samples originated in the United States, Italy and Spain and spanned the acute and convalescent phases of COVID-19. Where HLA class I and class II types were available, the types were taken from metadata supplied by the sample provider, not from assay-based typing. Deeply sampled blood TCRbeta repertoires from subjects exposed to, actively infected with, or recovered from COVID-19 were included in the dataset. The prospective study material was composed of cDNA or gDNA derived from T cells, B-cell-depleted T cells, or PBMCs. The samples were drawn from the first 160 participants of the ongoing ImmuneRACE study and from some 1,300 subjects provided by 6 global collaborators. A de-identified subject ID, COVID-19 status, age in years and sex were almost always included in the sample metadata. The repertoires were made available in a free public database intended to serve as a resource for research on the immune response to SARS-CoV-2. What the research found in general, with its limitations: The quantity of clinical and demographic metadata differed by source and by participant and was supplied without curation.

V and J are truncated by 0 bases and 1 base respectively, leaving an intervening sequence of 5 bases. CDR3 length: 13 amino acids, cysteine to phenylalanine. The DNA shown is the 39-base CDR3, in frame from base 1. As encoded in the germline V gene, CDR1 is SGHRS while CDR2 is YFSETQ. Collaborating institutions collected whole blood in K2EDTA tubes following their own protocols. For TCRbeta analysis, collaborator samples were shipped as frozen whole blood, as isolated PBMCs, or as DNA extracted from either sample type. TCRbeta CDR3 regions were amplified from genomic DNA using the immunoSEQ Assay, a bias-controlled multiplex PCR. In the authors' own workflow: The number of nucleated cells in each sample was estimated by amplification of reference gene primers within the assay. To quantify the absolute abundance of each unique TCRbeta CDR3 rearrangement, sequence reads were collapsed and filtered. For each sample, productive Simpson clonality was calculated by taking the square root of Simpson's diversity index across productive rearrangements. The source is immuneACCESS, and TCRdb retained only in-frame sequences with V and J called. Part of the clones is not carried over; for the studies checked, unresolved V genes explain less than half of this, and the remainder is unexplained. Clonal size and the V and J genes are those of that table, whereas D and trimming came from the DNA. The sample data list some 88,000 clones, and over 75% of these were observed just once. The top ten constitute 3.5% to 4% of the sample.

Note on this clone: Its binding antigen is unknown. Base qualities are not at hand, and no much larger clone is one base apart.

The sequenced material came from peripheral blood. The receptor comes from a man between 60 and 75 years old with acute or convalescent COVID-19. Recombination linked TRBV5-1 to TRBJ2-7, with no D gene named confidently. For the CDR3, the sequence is CASSLAVSYEQYF. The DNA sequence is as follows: TGCGCCAGCAGCTTGGCCGTTTCCTACGAGCAGTACTTC.